This T cell receptor (beta chain) appears in the sequencing data of a study of type 1 and type 2 diabetes patients (dated by TCRdb to 2016 to 2018). Turning to the overall study: The cohort comprised ten or so type 1 diabetes patients, four type 2 diabetes patients and about 6 nondiabetic controls recruited in China. Throughout the study, CD4 or CD8 MicroBeads on MACS columns were used to positively select CD4+ and CD8+ T cells from PBMCs. A total of approximately 19 million paired-end reads were generated across the whole study. The study profiled TCRbeta repertoires by high-throughput sequencing to compare type 1 diabetes, type 2 diabetes and nondiabetic individuals. For the type 1 diabetes patients, the type 2 diabetes patients acted as a disease comparison group. Comparing approximately 19-cycle and roughly 23-cycle amplification showed similar V gene usage, suggesting similar primer efficiencies and random PCR bias. TCRbeta libraries were sequenced paired-end on Illumina HiSeq 2000 or MiSeq instruments.

The paper as a whole reports these results and caveats: Because only a limited number of T2D and control samples were sequenced, some T1D-only HECs might also appear in more T2D or control samples. Few highly-expanded CD4+ clones, median one, were found in type 2 diabetes patients, accounting for a median approximately 4% of reads. Highly correlated V and J gene usage patterns were observed for type 2 diabetes and control samples, with an average of approximately 0.97 between samples. Type 2 diabetes repertoires showed high diversity, significantly greater than type 1 diabetes repertoires in both CD4+ and CD8+ T cells. Age and gender were not matched between study groups, possibly biasing interpretation.

All diabetic patients met standard classification criteria for type 1 or type 2 diabetes, with glucose and C-peptide assessed by WHO-recommended methods. Donors with other autoimmune diseases or infections within the previous four weeks were excluded from participation. Around 10 milliliters of peripheral blood were drawn from each participant. LymphoPrep density separation was used to isolate PBMCs. The sequencing machine was an Illumina MiSeq. Genomic DNA from sorted T cell subsets served as template for TCRbeta CDR3 amplification. The TCRbeta CDR3 region was amplified by multiplex PCR with 30 forward and 13 reverse primers. AMPure XP beads were used to purify the PCR products, after which a second roughly 25-cycle PCR added indices and adaptors. Before sequencing, the libraries were purified from gel with the QIAquick Gel Extraction Kit. The original pipeline was this. Paired-end reads were merged with FLASH and aligned to IMGT V, D and J germline references using IgBLAST. After reads whose alignment identity to germline references fell below 70% were discarded, roughly 11,000,000 reads remained study-wide. CDR3 boundaries, reading frame and productivity were assigned following IMGT definitions. A highly-expanded clone was defined as any clone making up 1% or more of reads, and normalized Shannon entropy served as the measure of diversity. Unpaired two-tailed t-tests were used to test for differences in Shannon entropy between groups. Through fastp at Q25 and MiXCR, TCRdb rebuilt clones from the public reads, retaining in-frame beta chains. Identical CDR3 protein sequences are pooled into one entry, listed with their most common genes and DNA. The V and J calls follow TCRdb's processing rather than the paper's. The sample table holds 280,000 or so distinct CDR3 sequences, of which 40% to 50% were seen once. The ten largest clonotypes hold 12% to 15% of the sample.

About this clonotype itself: It lacks a known antigen. No base-level quality is on record; no much larger clone is a single base apart.

Reading the germline V gene (reference sequence) gives CDR1 LNHDA and CDR2 SQIVND. The junction shows trimming of 7 bases on V and 2 bases on J, plus 12 bases between the germline ends. The CDR3 covers 14 residues, taking in both the cysteine and the phenylalanine. Only the CDR3 region is kept as DNA, spanning 42 bases read in frame from base 1. The sample was peripheral blood mononuclear cells (PBMCs). The chain is assembled from TRBV19 and TRBJ1-5, with TRBD1 perhaps the D gene, on 5 matching bases. This TCR derives from a young man with type 2 diabetes. The nucleotide sequence is given as TGTGCCAGTAAGAGGGGAACCGGCAATCAGCCCCAGCATTTT. This sequence encodes CASKRGTGNQPQHF.